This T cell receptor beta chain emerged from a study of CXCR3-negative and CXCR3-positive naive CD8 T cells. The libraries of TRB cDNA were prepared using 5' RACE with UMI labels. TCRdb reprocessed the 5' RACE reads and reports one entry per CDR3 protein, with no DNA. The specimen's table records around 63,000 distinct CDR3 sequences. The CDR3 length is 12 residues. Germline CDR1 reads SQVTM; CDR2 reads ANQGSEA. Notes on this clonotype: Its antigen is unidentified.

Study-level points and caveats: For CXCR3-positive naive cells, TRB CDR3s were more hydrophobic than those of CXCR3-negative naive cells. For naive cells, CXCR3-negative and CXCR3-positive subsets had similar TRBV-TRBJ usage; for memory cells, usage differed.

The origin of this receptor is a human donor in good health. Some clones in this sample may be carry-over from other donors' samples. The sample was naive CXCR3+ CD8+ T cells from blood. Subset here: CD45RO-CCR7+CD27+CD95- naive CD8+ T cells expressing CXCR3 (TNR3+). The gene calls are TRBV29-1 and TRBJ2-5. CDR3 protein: CSQSTFQETQYF.